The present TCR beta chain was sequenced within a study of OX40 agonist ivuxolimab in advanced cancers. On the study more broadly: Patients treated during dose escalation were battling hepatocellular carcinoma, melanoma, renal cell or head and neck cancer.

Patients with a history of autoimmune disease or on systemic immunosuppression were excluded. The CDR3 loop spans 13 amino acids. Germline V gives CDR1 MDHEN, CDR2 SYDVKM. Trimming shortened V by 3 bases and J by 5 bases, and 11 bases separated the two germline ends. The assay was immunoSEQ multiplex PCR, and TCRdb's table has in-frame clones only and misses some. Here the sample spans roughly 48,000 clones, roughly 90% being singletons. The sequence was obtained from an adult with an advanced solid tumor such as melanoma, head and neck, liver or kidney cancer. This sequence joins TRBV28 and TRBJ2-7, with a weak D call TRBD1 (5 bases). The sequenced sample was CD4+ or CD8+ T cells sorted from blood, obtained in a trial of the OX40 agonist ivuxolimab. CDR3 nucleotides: TGTGCCAGCAGTTTCCAGGGAATCCACGAGCAGTACTTC. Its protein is CASSFQGIHEQYF. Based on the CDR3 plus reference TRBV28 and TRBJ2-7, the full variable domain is DVKVTQSSRYLVKRTGEKVFLECVQDMDHENMFWYRQDPGLGLRLIYFSYDVKMKEKGDIPEGYSVSREKKERFSLILESASTNQTSMYLCASSFQGIHEQYFGPGTRLTVT.